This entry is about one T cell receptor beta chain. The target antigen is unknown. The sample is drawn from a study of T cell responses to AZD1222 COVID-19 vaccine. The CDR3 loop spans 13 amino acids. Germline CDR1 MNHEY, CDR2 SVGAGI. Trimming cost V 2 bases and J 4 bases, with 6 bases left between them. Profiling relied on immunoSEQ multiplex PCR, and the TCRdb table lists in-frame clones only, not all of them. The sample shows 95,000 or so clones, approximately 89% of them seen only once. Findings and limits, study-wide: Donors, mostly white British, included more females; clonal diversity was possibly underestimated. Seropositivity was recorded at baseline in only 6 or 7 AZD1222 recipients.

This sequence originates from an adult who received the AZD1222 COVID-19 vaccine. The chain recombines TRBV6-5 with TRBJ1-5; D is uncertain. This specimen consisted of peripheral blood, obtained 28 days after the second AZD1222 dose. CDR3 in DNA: TGTGCCAGCAGTTACCGGGAGAATCAGCCCCAGCATTTT. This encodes CASSYRENQPQHF.